This T cell receptor (beta chain) came from a study of CD4 T cells in relation to SARS-CoV-2 and coronaviruses. About this clone itself: Antigen: not known.

Sequenced by immunoSEQ multiplex PCR; TCRdb stores in-frame clones only, minus some. This sample has some 45,000 clones, with 82% found just once. Germline lookup yields CDR1 SNHLY and CDR2 FYNNEI. The V and J ends lost 4 bases and 3 bases respectively, with 7 bases between them. The CDR3 covers 13 residues. The sample comprised naive CD4+ T cells from PBMCs, cultured in vitro. Subset reported: naive CD4+ T cells isolated by negative enrichment. This receptor was taken from an adult with COVID-19. V usage is TRBV2 and J usage is TRBJ1-5; no definite D call. CDR3 sequence (DNA): TGTGCCAGCAGTGGCCAGGTCAATCAGCCCCAGCATTTT. Residues: CASSGQVNQPQHF.